A selection of T cell receptor beta chains follows, all from one sample in a study of Ad26.COV2.S vaccination and SARS-CoV-2 variants. Libraries were prepared by immunoSEQ multiplex PCR; TCRdb keeps only in-frame clonotypes and omits some of them. The repertoire holds about 500,000 clones, with 80% to 90% as singletons. This material consisted of peripheral blood, taken in a trial of Ad26.COV2.S vaccine versus placebo. The origin of the receptors is a person between 18 and 65 years old who received the Ad26.COV2.S COVID-19 vaccine or a placebo. Each CDR3 is given with its conserved first and last residue. D genes are given only for firm matches. A clone size is listed for some rows: how often the clone was seen (once, few, many), or a class if it is expanded.

D gene	clone size	J gene	V gene	CDR3 protein	CDR3 DNA
NA	NA	TRBJ1-2	TRBV2	CATRQSSGGYTF	TGTGCCACTAGACAGTCTAGCGGTGGCTACACCTTC
TRBD2	NA	TRBJ2-1	TRBV6-6	CASSYPPGGYYNEQFF	TGTGCCAGCAGTTACCCCCCGGGGGGTTACTACAATGAGCAGTTCTTC
NA	NA	TRBJ2-7	TRBV6-5	CASSYTGGGRSYEQYF	TGTGCCAGCAGTTACACTGGAGGGGGGCGATCCTACGAGCAGTACTTC
NA	NA	TRBJ1-6	TRBV7-3	CASSLGGFNSPLHF	TGTGCCAGCAGCTTGGGCGGATTTAATTCACCCCTCCACTTT
TRBD1	NA	TRBJ2-5	TRBV19	CASSQQGAWETQYF	TGTGCCAGTAGTCAACAGGGGGCGTGGGAGACCCAGTACTTC
TRBD1	NA	TRBJ2-5	TRBV7-2	CASSAQGIRETQYF	TGTGCCAGCAGCGCACAGGGGATTAGGGAGACCCAGTACTTC
TRBD1	NA	TRBJ2-3	TRBV6-5	CASSRTGSITDTQYF	TGTGCCAGCAGCAGGACAGGGTCAATCACAGATACGCAGTATTTT
TRBD2	few	TRBJ2-7	TRBV3-1/TRBV3-2	CASSLTVGGYEQYF	TGTGCCAGCAGCCTCACGGTGGGGGGGTACGAGCAGTACTTC
NA	NA	TRBJ2-1	TRBV19	CASSPRGSGNEQFF	TGTGCCAGTAGTCCTCGGGGGTCAGGGAATGAGCAGTTCTTC
TRBD1	NA	TRBJ1-2	TRBV5-1	CASSLGQGLYGYTF	TGCGCCAGCAGCTTGGGACAGGGATTATATGGCTACACCTTC
NA	NA	TRBJ1-3	TRBV6-5	CACCAVSGNTIYF	TGTGCTTGCTGCGCAGTCTCTGGAAACACCATATATTTT
NA	NA	TRBJ1-1	TRBV9	CASSRSTSGEAFF	TGTGCCAGCAGCCGGTCGACGTCTGGAGAAGCTTTCTTT
NA	NA	TRBJ1-1	TRBV27	CASSPPRALNTEAFF	TGTGCCAGCAGTCCCCCTCGGGCCCTGAACACTGAAGCTTTCTTT
TRBD1	NA	TRBJ1-2	TRBV28	CASHTQGNYGYTF	TGTGCCAGCCACACACAGGGGAACTATGGCTACACCTTC
NA	few	TRBJ1-2	TRBV18	CASSPDRSGYTF	TGTGCCAGCTCACCGGACAGAAGTGGCTACACCTTC
NA	NA	TRBJ1-1	TRBV3-1/TRBV3-2	CASSLRGHTEAFF	TGTGCCAGCAGCCTTCGCGGACACACTGAAGCTTTCTTT
NA	NA	TRBJ1-1	TRBV7-9	CASSFPNTEAFF	TGTGCCAGCAGCTTCCCGAACACTGAAGCTTTCTTT